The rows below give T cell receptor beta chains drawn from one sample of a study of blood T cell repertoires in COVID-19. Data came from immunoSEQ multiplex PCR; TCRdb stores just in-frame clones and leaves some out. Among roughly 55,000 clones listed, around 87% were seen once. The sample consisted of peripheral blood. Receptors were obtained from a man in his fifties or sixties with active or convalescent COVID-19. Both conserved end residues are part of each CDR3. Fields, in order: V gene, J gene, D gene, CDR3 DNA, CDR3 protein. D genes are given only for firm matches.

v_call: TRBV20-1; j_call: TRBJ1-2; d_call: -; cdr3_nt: TGCAGTGCTAGTGCAGGGCTAAACTATGGCTACACCTTC; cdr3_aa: CSASAGLNYGYTF
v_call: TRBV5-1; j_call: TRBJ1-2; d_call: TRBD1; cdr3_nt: TGCGCCAGCAGCTCCGGAGGGACAGGGGCGGACTATGGCTACACCTTC; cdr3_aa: CASSSGGTGADYGYTF
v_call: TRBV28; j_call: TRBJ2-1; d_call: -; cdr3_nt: TGTGCCAGCAGAACGCGGACTTCCCTCTCCTACAATGAGCAGTTCTTC; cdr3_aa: CASRTRTSLSYNEQFF
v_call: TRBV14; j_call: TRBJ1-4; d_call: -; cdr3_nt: TGTGCCAGCAGCCAAGTAACCGGAGCGGGTGAAAAACTGTTTTTT; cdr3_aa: CASSQVTGAGEKLFF
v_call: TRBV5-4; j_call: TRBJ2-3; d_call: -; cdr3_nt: TGTGCCAGCAGCTTCGGACAGAGAACAGATACGCAGTATTTT; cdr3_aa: CASSFGQRTDTQYF
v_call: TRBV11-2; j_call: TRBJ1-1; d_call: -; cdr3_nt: TGTGCCAGCAGGAACTGGGGGGGTCGGGGGGAAGCTTTCTTT; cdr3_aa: CASRNWGGRGEAFF
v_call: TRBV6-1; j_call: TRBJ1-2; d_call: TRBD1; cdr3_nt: TGTGCCAGCAGTGAATTGGACAGGGCAGGTGGCTACACCTTC; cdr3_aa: CASSELDRAGGYTF
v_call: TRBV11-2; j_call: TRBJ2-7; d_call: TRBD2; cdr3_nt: TGTGCCAGCAGCTCGGGACTAGCGGGCTACGAGCAGTACTTC; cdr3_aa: CASSSGLAGYEQYF
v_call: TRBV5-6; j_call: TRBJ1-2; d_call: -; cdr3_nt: TGTGCCAGCAGCCTAGGAGTGACTGGCTACACCTTC; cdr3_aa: CASSLGVTGYTF
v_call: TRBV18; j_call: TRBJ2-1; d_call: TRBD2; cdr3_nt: TGTGCCAGCTCACAGGGGACTAGCGTTTCCTACAATGAGCAGTTCTTC; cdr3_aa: CASSQGTSVSYNEQFF
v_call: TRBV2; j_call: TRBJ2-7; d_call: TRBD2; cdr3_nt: TGTGCCAGCAGTGGTGGGGGGGGAGAGCAGTACTTC; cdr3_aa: CASSGGGGEQYF